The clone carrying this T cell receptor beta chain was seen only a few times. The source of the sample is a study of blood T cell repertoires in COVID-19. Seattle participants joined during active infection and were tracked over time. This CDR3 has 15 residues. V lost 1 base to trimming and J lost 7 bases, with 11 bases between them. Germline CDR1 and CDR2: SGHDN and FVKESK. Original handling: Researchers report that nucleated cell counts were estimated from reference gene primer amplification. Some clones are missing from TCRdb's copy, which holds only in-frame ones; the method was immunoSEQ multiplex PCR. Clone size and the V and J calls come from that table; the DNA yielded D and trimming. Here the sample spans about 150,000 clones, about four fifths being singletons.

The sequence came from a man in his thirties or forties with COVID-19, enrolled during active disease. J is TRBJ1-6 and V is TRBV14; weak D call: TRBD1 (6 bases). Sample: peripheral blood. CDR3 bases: TGTGCCAGCAGCCAAGTCAGGGGACAAAATTCACCCCTCCACTTT. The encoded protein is CASSQVRGQNSPLHF.